This T cell receptor beta chain was profiled in a study of blood T cell repertoires in COVID-19. The overall study: Acute-phase and convalescent COVID-19 samples originated in the United States, Italy and Spain. From T cells, B-cell-depleted T cells, or PBMCs came the material, which was cDNA or gDNA.

Trimming pared 3 bases from V and 9 bases from J, leaving 11 bases between. This CDR3 is built from 12 residues. Authors' analysis steps: Amplifying reference gene primers gave estimates of nucleated cell counts. The assay was immunoSEQ multiplex PCR, and TCRdb's table has in-frame clones only and misses some. The V and J calls and the clone size are those of that table, but D and trimming were determined from the DNA. The data hold about 110,000 clones, with more than 65% observed a single time. The chain is built from TRBV12-3 or TRBV12-4 and TRBJ1-2; TRBD1 is a possible D gene (6 bases). The specimen sequenced was peripheral blood. This clonotype was obtained from a woman aged 80 or over with acute or convalescent COVID-19. The chain's CDR3 is CASSFGRGSYTF. The DNA of the CDR3 is TGTGCCAGCAGTTTTGGCAGGGGTAGCTACACCTTC.